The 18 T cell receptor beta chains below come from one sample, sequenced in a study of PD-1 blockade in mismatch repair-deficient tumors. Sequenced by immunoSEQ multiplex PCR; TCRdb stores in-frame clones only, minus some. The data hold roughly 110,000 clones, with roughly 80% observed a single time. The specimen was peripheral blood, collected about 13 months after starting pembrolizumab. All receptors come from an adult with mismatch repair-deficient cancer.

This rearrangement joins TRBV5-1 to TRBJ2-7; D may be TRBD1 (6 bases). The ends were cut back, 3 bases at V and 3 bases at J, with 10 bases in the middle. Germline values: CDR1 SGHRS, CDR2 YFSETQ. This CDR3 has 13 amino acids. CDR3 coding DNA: TGCGCCAGCAGCTGGACAGCCAACTACGAGCAGTACTTC. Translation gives CASSWTANYEQYF.

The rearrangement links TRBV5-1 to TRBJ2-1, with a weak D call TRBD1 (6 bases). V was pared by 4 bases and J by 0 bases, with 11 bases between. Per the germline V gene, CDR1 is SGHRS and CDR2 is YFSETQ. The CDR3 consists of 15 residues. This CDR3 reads CASSETDSSYNEQFF. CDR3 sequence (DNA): TGCGCCAGCAGCGAGACGGACAGCTCCTACAATGAGCAGTTCTTC.

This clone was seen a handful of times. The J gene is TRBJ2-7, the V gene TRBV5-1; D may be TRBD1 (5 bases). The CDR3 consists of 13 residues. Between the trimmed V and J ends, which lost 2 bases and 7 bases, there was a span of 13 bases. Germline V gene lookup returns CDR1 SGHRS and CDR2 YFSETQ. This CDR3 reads CASSFNRGGEQYF. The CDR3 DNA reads TGCGCCAGCAGCTTTAATAGGGGTGGGGAGCAGTACTTC.

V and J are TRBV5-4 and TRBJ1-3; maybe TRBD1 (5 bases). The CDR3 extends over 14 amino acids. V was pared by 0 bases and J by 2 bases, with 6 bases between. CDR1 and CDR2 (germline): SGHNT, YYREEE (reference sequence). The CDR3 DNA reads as TGTGCCAGCAGCTTGGAACAGGCTGGAAACACCATATATTTT. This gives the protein CASSLEQAGNTIYF.

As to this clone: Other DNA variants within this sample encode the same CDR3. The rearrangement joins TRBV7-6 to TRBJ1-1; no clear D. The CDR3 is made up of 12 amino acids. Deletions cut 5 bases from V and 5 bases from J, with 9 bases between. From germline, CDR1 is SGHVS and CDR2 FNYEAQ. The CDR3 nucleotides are TGTGCCAGCAGCCCGGGCACGACTGAAGCTTTCTTT. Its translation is CASSPGTTEAFF.

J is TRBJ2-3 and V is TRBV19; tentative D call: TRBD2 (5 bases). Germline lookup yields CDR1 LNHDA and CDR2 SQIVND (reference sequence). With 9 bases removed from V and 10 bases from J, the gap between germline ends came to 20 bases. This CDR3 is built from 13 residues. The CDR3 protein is CARRPGVLEAQYF. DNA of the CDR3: TGTGCCAGGCGCCCGGGCGTGTTGGAGGCGCAGTATTTT.

CDR3 bases: TGTGCCAGTAGTATCGGGATAACGAACACTGAAGCTTTCTTT. Protein sequence: CASSIGITNTEAFF. The chain employs TRBV19 and TRBJ1-1, with D hard to call. The CDR3 is 14 amino acids. The germline CDR1 and CDR2 sequences are LNHDA and SQIVND (reference sequence). The V end was cut by 3 bases, the J end by 1 base, with 9 bases between.

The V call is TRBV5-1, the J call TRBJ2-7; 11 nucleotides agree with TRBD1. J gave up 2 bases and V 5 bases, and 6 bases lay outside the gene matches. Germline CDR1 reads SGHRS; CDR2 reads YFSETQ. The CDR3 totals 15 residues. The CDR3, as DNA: TGCGCCAGCAGACAAGGACAGGGGGCCACCTACGAGCAGTACTTC. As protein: CASRQGQGATYEQYF.

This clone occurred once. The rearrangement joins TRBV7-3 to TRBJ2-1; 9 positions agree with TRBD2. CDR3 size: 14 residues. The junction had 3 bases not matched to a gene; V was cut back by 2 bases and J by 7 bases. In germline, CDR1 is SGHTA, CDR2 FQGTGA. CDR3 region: CASSLAGGLNEQFF. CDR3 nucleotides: TGTGCCAGCAGCTTAGCGGGAGGGCTTAATGAGCAGTTCTTC.

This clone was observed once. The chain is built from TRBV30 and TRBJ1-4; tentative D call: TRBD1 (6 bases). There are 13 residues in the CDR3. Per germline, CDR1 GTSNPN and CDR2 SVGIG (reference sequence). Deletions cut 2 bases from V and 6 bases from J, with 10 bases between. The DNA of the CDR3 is TGTGCCTGGAGTCCATCAGGGGATGAAAAACTGTTTTTT. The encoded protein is CAWSPSGDEKLFF.

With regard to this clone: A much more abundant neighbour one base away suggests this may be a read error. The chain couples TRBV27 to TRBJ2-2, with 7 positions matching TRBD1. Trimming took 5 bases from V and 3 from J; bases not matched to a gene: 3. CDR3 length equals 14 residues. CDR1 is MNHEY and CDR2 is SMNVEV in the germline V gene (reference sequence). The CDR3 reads CASSPGQHTGELFF. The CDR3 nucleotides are TGTGCCAGCAGTCCGGGACAGCACACCGGGGAGCTGTTTTTT.

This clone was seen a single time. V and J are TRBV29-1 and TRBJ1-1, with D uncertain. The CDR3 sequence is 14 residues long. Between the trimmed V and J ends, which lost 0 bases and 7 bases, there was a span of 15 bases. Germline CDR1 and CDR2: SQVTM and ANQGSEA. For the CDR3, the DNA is TGCAGCGTTGAAGATCTTATGGAGGGAATTGAAGCTTTCTTT. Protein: CSVEDLMEGIEAFF.

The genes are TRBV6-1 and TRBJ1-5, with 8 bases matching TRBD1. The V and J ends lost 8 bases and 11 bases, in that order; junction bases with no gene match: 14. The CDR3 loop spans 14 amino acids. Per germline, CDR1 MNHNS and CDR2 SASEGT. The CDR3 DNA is TGTGCCAGCGTAATGACAGGGGCGCAAGGTTCCCAGCATTTT. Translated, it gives CASVMTGAQGSQHF.

CDR3 sequence (DNA): TGTGCCAGCAGCTTAGCTAGCGGGAGCGGGCATACGCAGTATTTT. Translation gives CASSLASGSGHTQYF. The J gene is TRBJ2-3, the V gene TRBV5-6, with 10 positions matching TRBD2. In germline, CDR1 is SGHDT, CDR2 YYEEEE. The CDR3 consists of 15 residues. V shed 2 bases, J shed 7 bases, and the junction held 7 bases outside the gene matches.

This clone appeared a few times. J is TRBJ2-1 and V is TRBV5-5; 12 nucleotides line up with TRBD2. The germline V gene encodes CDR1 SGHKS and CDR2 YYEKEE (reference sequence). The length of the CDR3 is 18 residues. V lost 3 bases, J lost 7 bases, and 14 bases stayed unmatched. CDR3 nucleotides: TGTGCCAGCAGCTCACGATATGAGACTAGCGGGAGAGTTAATGAGCAGTTCTTC. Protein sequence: CASSSRYETSGRVNEQFF.

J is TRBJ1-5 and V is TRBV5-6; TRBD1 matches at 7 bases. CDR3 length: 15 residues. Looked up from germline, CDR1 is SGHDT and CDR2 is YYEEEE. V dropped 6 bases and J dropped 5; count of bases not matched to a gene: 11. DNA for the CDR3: TGTGCCAGCATGTACTATGGGGACAGTTATCAGCCCCAGCATTTT. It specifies CASMYYGDSYQPQHF.

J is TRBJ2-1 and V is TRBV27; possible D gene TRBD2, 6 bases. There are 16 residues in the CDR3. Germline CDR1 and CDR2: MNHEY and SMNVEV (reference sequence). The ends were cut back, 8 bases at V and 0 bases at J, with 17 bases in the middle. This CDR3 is CASRKAGGSSYNEQFF. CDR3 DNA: TGTGCCAGCCGTAAAGCGGGTGGGAGCTCCTACAATGAGCAGTTCTTC.

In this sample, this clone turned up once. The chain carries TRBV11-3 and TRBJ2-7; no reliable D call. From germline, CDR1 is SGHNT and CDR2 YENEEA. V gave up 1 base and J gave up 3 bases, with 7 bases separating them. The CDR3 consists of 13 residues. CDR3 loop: CASSLVASYEQYF. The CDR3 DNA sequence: TGTGCCAGCAGCTTAGTCGCCAGCTACGAGCAGTACTTC.